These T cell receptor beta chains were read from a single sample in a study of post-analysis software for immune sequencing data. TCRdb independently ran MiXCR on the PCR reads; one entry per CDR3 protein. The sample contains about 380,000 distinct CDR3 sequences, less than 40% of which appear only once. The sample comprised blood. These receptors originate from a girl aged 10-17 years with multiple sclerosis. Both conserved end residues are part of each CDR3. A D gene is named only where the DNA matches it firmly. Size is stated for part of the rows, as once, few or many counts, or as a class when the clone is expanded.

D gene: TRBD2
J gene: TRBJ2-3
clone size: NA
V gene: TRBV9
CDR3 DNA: TGTGCCAGCAGCGTAGAGGCGGGGGGTCAATATAAAGATACGCAGTATTTT
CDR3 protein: CASSVEAGGQYKDTQYF

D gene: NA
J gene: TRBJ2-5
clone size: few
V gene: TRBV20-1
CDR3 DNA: TGCAGTGTTCAGGTGGAGGGGGGATTCCAAGAGACCCAGTACTTC
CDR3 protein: CSVQVEGGFQETQYF

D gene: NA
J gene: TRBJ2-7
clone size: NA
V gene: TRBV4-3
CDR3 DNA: TGCGCCAGCAGCCAAGATTACATCCGGGCCTACGAGCAGTACTTC
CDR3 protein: CASSQDYIRAYEQYF

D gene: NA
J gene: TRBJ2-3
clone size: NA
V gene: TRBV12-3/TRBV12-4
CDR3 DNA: TGTGCCAGCAGTTTAACAGGGCTGGGGGATACGCAGTATTTT
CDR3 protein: CASSLTGLGDTQYF

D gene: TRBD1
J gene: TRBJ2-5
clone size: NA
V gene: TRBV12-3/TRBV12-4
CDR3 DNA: TGTGCCAGCCGCCTCGGGACAGGGGGCTTTGAGACCCAGTACTTC
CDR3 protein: CASRLGTGGFETQYF

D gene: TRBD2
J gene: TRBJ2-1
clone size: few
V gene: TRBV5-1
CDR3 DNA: TGCGCCAGCAGCCTGGGCCGTCTAGCGGGCCACAATGAGCAGTTCTTC
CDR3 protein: CASSLGRLAGHNEQFF

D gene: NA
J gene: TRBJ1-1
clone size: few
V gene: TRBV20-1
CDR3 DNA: TGCAGTGCTAGAGTGGGGCAGGCCAACACTGAAGCTTTCTTT
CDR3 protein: CSARVGQANTEAFF

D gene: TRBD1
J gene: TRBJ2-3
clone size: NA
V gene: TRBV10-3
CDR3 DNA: TGTGCCATCAGGTCCGACAGGGTACTAGCAGATACGCAGTATTTT
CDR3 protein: CAIRSDRVLADTQYF

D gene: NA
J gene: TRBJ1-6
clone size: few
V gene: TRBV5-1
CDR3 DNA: TGCGCCAGCAGCTTGGTCGCCGGGGGTTCACCCCTCCACTTT
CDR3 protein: CASSLVAGGSPLHF

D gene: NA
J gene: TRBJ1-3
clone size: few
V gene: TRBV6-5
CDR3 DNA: TGTGCCAGCAGATTGGACGCAGGCTCTGGAAACACCATATATTTT
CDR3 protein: CASRLDAGSGNTIYF

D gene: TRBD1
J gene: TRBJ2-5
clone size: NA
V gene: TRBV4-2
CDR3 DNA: TGTGCCAGCAGCCAGCGCCTCGGGACAGAAGAGACCCAGTACTTC
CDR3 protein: CASSQRLGTEETQYF

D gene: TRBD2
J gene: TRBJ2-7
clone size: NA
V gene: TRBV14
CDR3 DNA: TGTGCCAGCAGTCGACTAGCGGGGAGTTCCTACGAGCAGTACTTC
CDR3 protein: CASSRLAGSSYEQYF

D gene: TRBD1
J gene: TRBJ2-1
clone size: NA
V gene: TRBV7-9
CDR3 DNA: TGTGCCAGCAGCTCGGACAGGGGAAATTACAATGAGCAGTTCTTC
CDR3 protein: CASSSDRGNYNEQFF

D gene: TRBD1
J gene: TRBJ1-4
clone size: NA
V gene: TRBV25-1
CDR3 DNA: TGTGCCAGCAGTGAGACAGGGGCTGGTAATGAAAAACTGTTTTTT
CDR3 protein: CASSETGAGNEKLFF

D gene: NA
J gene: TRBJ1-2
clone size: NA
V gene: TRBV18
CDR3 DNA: TGTGCCAGCTCACCAACGGACAAGTATAATGGCTACACCTTC
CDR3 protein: CASSPTDKYNGYTF

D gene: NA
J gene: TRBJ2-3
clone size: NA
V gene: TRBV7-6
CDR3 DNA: TGTGCCAGCACGGGGGTTAACACAGATACGCAGTATTTT
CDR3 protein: CASTGVNTDTQYF

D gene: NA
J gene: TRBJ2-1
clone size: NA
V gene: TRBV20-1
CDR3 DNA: TGCAGTGCCCCCCGCCGCGGGACAGCAAATGAGCAGTTCTTC
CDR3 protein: CSAPRRGTANEQFF

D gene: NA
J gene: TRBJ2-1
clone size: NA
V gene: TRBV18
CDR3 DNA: TGTGCCAGCTCACCCCAGACCTACAATGAGCAGTTCTTC
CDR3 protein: CASSPQTYNEQFF

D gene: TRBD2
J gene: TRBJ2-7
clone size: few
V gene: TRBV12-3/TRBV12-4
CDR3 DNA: TGTGCCAGCAGAATAGGTCTAGCGGGAGCTTACGAGCAGTACTTC
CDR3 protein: CASRIGLAGAYEQYF

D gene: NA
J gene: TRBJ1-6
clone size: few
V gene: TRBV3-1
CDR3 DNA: TGTGCCAGCAGCCAAGAGAACCAGGCGGGTTCACCCCTCCACTTT
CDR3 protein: CASSQENQAGSPLHF

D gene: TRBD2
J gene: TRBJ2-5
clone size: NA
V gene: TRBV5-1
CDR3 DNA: TGCGCCAGCAGCTTGGGGGCAGCGGGGGCCCAAGAGACCCAGTACTTC
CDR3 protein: CASSLGAAGAQETQYF

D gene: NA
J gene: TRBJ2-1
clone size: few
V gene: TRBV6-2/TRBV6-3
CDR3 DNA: TGTGCCAGCAGTTACAAAGGGTCCGCCGTATACAATGAGCAGTTCTTC
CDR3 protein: CASSYKGSAVYNEQFF

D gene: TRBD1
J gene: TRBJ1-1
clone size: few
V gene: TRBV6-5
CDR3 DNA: TGTGCCAGCAGTCAAGGGGGCATAGCTTTCTTT
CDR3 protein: CASSQGGIAFF

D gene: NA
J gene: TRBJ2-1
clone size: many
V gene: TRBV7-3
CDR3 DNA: TGTGCCAGCAGCCCGGGAGTATACAATGAGCAGTTCTTC
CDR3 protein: CASSPGVYNEQFF

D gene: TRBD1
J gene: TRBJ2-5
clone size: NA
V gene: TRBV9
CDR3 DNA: TGTGCCAGCAGCGCCTCTACAGGGGGTGAGCAGTACTTC
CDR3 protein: CASSASTGGEQYF

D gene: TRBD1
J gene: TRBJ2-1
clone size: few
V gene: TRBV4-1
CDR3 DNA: TGCGCCAGCAGCCATAGAGGGGACAGCCGCTCCTACAATGAGCAGTTCTTC
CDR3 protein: CASSHRGDSRSYNEQFF

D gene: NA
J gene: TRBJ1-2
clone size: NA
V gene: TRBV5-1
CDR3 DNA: TGCGCCAGCAGCTTGGAGAACTATGGCTACACCTTC
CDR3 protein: CASSLENYGYTF

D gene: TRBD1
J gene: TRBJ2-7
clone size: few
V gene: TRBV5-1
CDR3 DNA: TGCGCCAGCAGCTTGGCCTTAACAGGGGTGGCTTACGAGCAGTACTTC
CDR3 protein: CASSLALTGVAYEQYF

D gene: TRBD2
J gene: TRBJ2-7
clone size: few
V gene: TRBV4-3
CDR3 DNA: TGCGCCAGCAGCCGAGACCTAGCGGGGGACTCCTACGAGCAGTACTTC
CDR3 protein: CASSRDLAGDSYEQYF

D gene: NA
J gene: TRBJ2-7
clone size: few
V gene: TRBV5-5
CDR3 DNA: TGTGCCAGCAGCATCCCAGGGGTCGAGCAGTACTTC
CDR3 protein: CASSIPGVEQYF

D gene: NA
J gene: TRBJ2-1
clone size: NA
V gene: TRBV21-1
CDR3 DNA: TGTGCCAGCAGCAAGTACGGAAGGGATGGGCAGTTCTTC
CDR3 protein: CASSKYGRDGQFF

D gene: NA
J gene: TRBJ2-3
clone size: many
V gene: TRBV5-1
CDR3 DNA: TGCGCCAGCAGCCCCTCATTTAGCACAGATACGCAGTATTTT
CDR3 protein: CASSPSFSTDTQYF

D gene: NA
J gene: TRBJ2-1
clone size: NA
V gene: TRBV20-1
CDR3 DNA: TGCAGCGCTAACCCTGGGACTAATGAGCAGTTCTTC
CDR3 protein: CSANPGTNEQFF

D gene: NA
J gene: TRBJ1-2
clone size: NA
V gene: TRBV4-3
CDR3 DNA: TGCGCCAGCAGCCAAGATAGACAGACAAACTATGGCTACACCTTC
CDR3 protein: CASSQDRQTNYGYTF

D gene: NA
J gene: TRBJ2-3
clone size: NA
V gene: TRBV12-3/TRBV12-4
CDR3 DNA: TGTGCCAGCAGTTTATACACAGATGCGCAGTATTTT
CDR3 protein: CASSLYTDAQYF

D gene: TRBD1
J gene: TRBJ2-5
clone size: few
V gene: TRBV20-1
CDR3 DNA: TGCAGTGCTAGAGATCAGGGGGCGCGGGAGACCCAGTACTTC
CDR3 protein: CSARDQGARETQYF

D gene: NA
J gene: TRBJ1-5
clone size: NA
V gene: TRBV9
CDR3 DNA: TGTGCCAGCAGCCCGCTTTCCGCTCAGCCCCAGCATTTT
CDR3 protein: CASSPLSAQPQHF

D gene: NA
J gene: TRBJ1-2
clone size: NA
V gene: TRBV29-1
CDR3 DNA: TGCAGCGTTGAAGATCTGGGAAGGGGGAGGGCTGGCTACACCTTC
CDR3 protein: CSVEDLGRGRAGYTF

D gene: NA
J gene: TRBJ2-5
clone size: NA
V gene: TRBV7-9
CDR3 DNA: TGTGCCAGCAGCTTGGAAGGGGGGAATCCCCAAGAGACCCAGTACTTC
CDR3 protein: CASSLEGGNPQETQYF

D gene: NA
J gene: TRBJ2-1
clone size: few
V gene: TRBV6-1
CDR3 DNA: TGTGCCAGCAGTGAAGTTTTGGGGGGCGACTACAATGAGCAGTTCTTC
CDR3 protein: CASSEVLGGDYNEQFF

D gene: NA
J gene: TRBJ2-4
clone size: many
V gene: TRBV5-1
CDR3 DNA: TGCGCCAGCAGCTTGCAGCCTGAGGGGCCACGGGCCAAAAACATTCAGTACTTC
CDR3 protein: CASSLQPEGPRAKNIQYF

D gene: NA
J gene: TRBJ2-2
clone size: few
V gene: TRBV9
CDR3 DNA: TGTGCCAGCAGCGTAGGCGGGGATGCGAACACCGGGGAGCTGTTTTTT
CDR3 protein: CASSVGGDANTGELFF

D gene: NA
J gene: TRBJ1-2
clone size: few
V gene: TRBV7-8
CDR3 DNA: TGTGCCAGCAGCCACCGTTGGGGTGGGGTAAACTATGGCTACACCTTC
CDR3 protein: CASSHRWGGVNYGYTF

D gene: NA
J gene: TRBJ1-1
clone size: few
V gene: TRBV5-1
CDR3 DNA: TGCGCCAGCAGCTTGGCCCGGGTGGACCAGGGAGCTTTCTTT
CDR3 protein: CASSLARVDQGAFF

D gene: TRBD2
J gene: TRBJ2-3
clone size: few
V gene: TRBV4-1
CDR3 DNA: TGCGCCAGCAGCCCACAGACTAGCGGGGATAGCACAGATACGCAGTATTTT
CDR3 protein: CASSPQTSGDSTDTQYF

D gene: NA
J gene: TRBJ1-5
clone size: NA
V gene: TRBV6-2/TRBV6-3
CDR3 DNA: TGTGCCAGCAGGGGGGGGAGCCCAAATCAGCCCCAGCATTTT
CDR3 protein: CASRGGSPNQPQHF

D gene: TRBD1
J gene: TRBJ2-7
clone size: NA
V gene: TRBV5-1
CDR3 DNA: TGCGCCAGCAGCGTCAGACAGGGGTACGAGCAGTACTTC
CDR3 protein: CASSVRQGYEQYF

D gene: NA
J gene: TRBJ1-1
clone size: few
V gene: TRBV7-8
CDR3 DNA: TGTGCCAGCAGCTTACTTTGGCAGGGACCGAACACTGAAGCTTTCTTT
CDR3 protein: CASSLLWQGPNTEAFF